This passage covers 7 T cell receptor beta chains from one sample sequenced in a study of T cell clusters in autoimmune cytopenias. TRB was amplified by touch-down multiplex PCR, primer pools A and B combined. TCRdb reprocessed the multiplex PCR reads and keeps a single row for each CDR3 protein, giving no DNA. In total, the table holds approximately 15,000 distinct CDR3 sequences. Each sample's input was 250 ng genomic DNA, 40,000 or so genome equivalents. The sequencing input was peripheral blood. The receptors stem from a human donor with an autoimmune cytopenia or autoimmune hepatitis (not recorded which).

The rearrangement uses TRBV12-3 or TRBV12-4 and TRBJ2-2. The CDR3 totals 15 residues. CDR3 in amino acids: CASSLIEFGTGELFF.

V is TRBV12-3 or TRBV12-4 and J is TRBJ1-2; TCRdb picks TRBD1, but there is no DNA to check that call. This CDR3 spans 14 amino acids. The CDR3: CASSRQIGGYGYTF.

The chain carries TRBV5-5 and TRBJ2-1; TCRdb's D call, TRBD2, is unchecked because there is no DNA. This CDR3 contains 14 residues. Germline-derived CDR1 and CDR2 are SGHKS and YYEKEE (reference sequence). CDR3 in amino acids: CATASGGARNEQFF.

This chain uses TRBV12-3 or TRBV12-4 with TRBJ2-1; TCRdb designates TRBD1, a call that cannot be tested without DNA. The CDR3 runs to 15 residues. The CDR3 loop reads CASSYRGVPPNEQFF.

V and J are TRBV19 and TRBJ1-2. The CDR3 contains 14 residues. Germline V gene sequence: CDR1 LNHDA, CDR2 SQIVND (reference sequence). The CDR3 spells CASSIISGNYGYTF.

The chain joins TRBV20-1 to TRBJ1-4. Germline CDR1 reads DFQATT; CDR2 reads SNEGSKA (reference sequence). This CDR3 comprises 13 residues. This CDR3 reads CSAPAITAEKLFF.

V is TRBV5-5 and J is TRBJ1-2; TCRdb designates TRBD1, a call that cannot be tested without DNA. The CDR3 covers 16 residues. Germline CDR1 is SGHKS and CDR2 is YYEKEE (reference sequence). CDR3 region: CASSLGRRGAYYGYTF. Based on the CDR3 plus reference TRBV5-5 and TRBJ1-2, the full variable domain is DAGVTQSPTHLIKTRGQQVTLRCSPISGHKSVSWYQQVLGQGPQFIFQYYEKEERGRGNFPDRFSARQFPNYSSELNVNALLLGDSALYLCASSLGRRGAYYGYTFGSGTRLTVV.